This TCR beta chain was retrieved from a study of cytomegalovirus exposure and HLA in healthy donors. Across the study: Researchers previously reported finding more than 100 million unique TCR beta sequences from approximately 200 million T cells.

The CDR3 is 14 amino acids. The germline CDR1 and CDR2 sequences are LGHNT and FRNRAP. Trimming cost V 11 bases and J 5 bases, with 21 bases left between them. It was healthy bone marrow donors who served as donors. Although they were nominally healthy when sampled, donors likely had unrecorded immune exposures. The PCR contained 60 Vbeta and 13 Jbeta primers. TCRdb's table, derived via immunoSEQ multiplex PCR, lists solely in-frame clones and lacks some. Of under 200,000 clones in the sample, around four fifths were seen once. The receptor's source is a girl aged 2 to 9 in good health and CMV-seropositive. The rearrangement links TRBV12-5 to TRBJ1-2; tentatively, D is TRBD1 (6 bases). Sequenced sample: PBMCs. This chain's CDR3 is CASSQGLQRYGYTF. The CDR3 DNA reads as TGTGCTTCGTCCCAGGGGCTCCAGAGGTATGGCTACACCTTC. Using reference TRBV12-5 and TRBJ1-2 for the parts outside the CDR3, the full variable domain is DARVTQTPRHKVTEMGQEVTMRCQPILGHNTVFWYRQTMMQGLELLAYFRNRAPLDDSGMPKDRFSAEMPDATLATLKIQPSEPRDSAVYFCASSQGLQRYGYTFGSGTRLTVV.